This T cell receptor (beta chain) was captured in a study of blood T cell repertoires in COVID-19. Study details: PBMCs, B-cell-depleted T cells, or T cells provided the cDNA or gDNA that made up the material.

There are 13 residues in the CDR3. The trim removed 3 bases at V and 6 bases at J, leaving 3 bases unmatched. Germline CDR1 reads KGHSH; CDR2 reads LQKENI. Grouping used clinical history reported by participants in a survey and questionnaire. In Cohort 3, a recovered donor had either two negative PCRs, clearance, or symptom resolution. Original handling: The assay estimated nucleated cells by amplifying reference gene primers. Libraries were prepared by immunoSEQ multiplex PCR; TCRdb keeps only in-frame clonotypes and omits some of them. V, J and clone size derive from that table, while D and trimming were established from the DNA sequence. The sample has hundreds of thousands of clones; around 90% are singletons.

This chain uses TRBV18 with TRBJ2-3, with 7 positions matching TRBD2. The sequence came from a woman aged 50 to 65 who had recovered from COVID-19. The sequencing sample was made of PBMCs or T cells enriched from blood (not recorded which). The CDR3 DNA sequence: TGTGCCAGCTCACCGGGAGGGGTCGATACGCAGTATTTT. Its protein is CASSPGGVDTQYF.